The 27 T cell receptor beta chains presented below share a single source sample, sequenced in a study of response to subunit inactivated influenza vaccine. One entry per CDR3 protein results from TCRdb running MiXCR on the RT-PCR reads. Of 450,000 to 600,000 distinct CDR3 sequences in the sample, less than 10% were seen once. The specimen was PBMCs from blood, collected roughly 24 months after vaccination. The receptor source for this set is a man in his fifties or sixties who received an inactivated influenza vaccine.

Only a few counts were recorded for this clonotype. The chain carries TRBV6-1 and TRBJ1-5; maybe TRBD1 (5 bases). V gave up 7 bases and J gave up 4 bases, with 11 bases separating them. CDR1 and CDR2 (germline): MNHNS, SASEGT. The CDR3 is 13 residues long. The CDR3 region has the DNA TGTGCCAGCAAGATGACAGCTAATCAGCCCCAGCATTTT. Translation: CASKMTANQPQHF.

The J gene is TRBJ2-4, the V gene TRBV20-1; D is uncertain. This CDR3 has 13 amino acids. Trimming removed 2 bases at V and 0 bases at J, with 5 bases between. Germline-derived CDR1 and CDR2 are DFQATT and SNEGSKA (reference sequence). CDR3 in DNA: TGCAGTGCTAGAAGCATAGCCAAAAACATTCAGTACTTC. Translated: CSARSIAKNIQYF.

This clonotype was detected ten times or more. The chain links TRBV7-6 to TRBJ2-7; D remains ambiguous. Trimming took off 1 base at V and 2 bases at J, with 9 bases between the two ends. Germline V CDR1 and CDR2: SGHVS, FNYEAQ. There are 14 residues in the CDR3. The CDR3 DNA is TGTGCCAGCAGCTTAGAGTCGGTGGCCTACGAGCAGTACTTC. Amino acid sequence: CASSLESVAYEQYF.

The rearrangement links TRBV5-1 to TRBJ1-1, with 9 bases matching TRBD1. Per germline, CDR1 SGHRS and CDR2 YFSETQ. The CDR3 covers 15 residues. The ends lost 0 bases at V and 4 bases at J; junction bases unmatched: 4. CDR3 in amino acids: CASSLATGGGTEAFF. CDR3 DNA sequence: TGCGCCAGCAGCTTGGCAACAGGGGGCGGCACTGAAGCTTTCTTT.

The rearrangement uses TRBV30 and TRBJ1-4; maybe TRBD1 (5 bases). CDR1 and CDR2 (germline): GTSNPN, SVGIG (reference sequence). The CDR3 runs 15 residues. V was pared by 2 bases and J by 8 bases, with 18 bases between. DNA of the CDR3: TGTGCCTGGAGTTTCGAGGGGTCCCTGCGGGAAAAACTGTTTTTT. Translated, it gives CAWSFEGSLREKLFF.

The table lists this clonotype with many counts. This chain joins TRBV6-2 or TRBV6-3 and TRBJ2-1; D not certain. CDR3 size: 15 residues. The V end lost 8 bases, the J end lost 6 bases, and 20 bases lay between the germline ends. Germline CDR1 MNHEY, CDR2 SVGEGT. In DNA form, the CDR3 reads TGTGCCAGCTGGGTCATGGCGGCCGATACCAATGAGCAGTTCTTC. Its protein product is CASWVMAADTNEQFF.

This clonotype came up a few times. The rearrangement uses TRBV9 and TRBJ1-2; D ambiguous. Trimming removed 2 bases from V and 4 bases from J, with 15 bases in between. Germline assignment: CDR1 SGDLS and CDR2 YYNGEE. The length of the CDR3 is 15 residues. CDR3 sequence (DNA): TGTGCCAGCAGCGTCCGGGAAGATACGATCTATGGCTACACCTTC. It yields the protein CASSVREDTIYGYTF.

The J gene is TRBJ1-1, the V gene TRBV5-1; D perhaps matches TRBD1 (5 bases). The V and J ends lost 5 bases and 1 base respectively, with 18 bases between them. CDR1 SGHRS and CDR2 YFSETQ come from the germline V gene. The CDR3 runs 16 residues. For the CDR3, the DNA is TGCGCCAGCAGGCGTGGGGGTGTTGGTGAGAACACTGAAGCTTTCTTT. Amino acid sequence: CASRRGGVGENTEAFF.

The rearrangement links TRBV5-1 to TRBJ2-2; 7 bases line up with TRBD1. V shed 4 bases and J 4 bases; nucleotides not matched to a gene: 7. Germline V gene lookup returns CDR1 SGHRS and CDR2 YFSETQ. There are 15 residues in the CDR3. The CDR3 nucleotides are TGCGCCAGCAGCACAAAGGGGGCTGGCACCGGGGAGCTGTTTTTT. Its translation: CASSTKGAGTGELFF. Together with reference TRBV5-1 and TRBJ2-2, the CDR3 gives the full variable domain: KAGVTQTPRYLIKTRGQQVTLSCSPISGHRSVSWYQQTPGQGLQFLFEYFSETQRNKGNFPGRFSGRQFSNSRSEMNVSTLELGDSALYLCASSTKGAGTGELFFGEGSRLTVL.

This CDR3 is CASSLGSENEQYF. The CDR3 DNA reads TGCGCCAGCAGCTTGGGCTCGGAGAACGAGCAGTACTTC. The rearrangement links TRBV5-1 to TRBJ2-7; unclear D gene. Trimming pared 0 bases from V and 5 bases from J, leaving 9 bases between. The CDR3 extends over 13 amino acids. CDR1 SGHRS and CDR2 YFSETQ come from the germline V gene.

This clonotype was seen only a few times. The chain has TRBV20-1 and TRBJ2-7, with no clear D. The germline V gene encodes CDR1 DFQATT and CDR2 SNEGSKA (reference sequence). Trimming left V 0 bases short and J 4 bases short, with 16 bases between. This CDR3 is 15 amino acids long. The CDR3 DNA sequence: TGCAGTGCTAGAGACAGTGTCCAAGGCCATTACGAGCAGTACTTC. Residues: CSARDSVQGHYEQYF.

This clonotype was detected ten times or more. This chain connects TRBV3-1 to TRBJ2-7; D is perhaps TRBD1 (6 bases). Trimming removed 6 bases from V and 1 base from J, with 13 bases in between. This CDR3 region has 14 residues. Germline V gene data show CDR1 as LGHDT and CDR2 as YNNKEL (reference sequence). This CDR3 reads CASSQDSLSYEQYF. CDR3 in DNA: TGTGCCAGCAGTCAGGACAGTCTTTCCTACGAGCAGTACTTC.

The rearrangement uses TRBV5-1 and TRBJ2-1; 12 bases map to TRBD2. The CDR3 spans 18 residues. Germline V lookup: CDR1 SGHRS, CDR2 YFSETQ. Trimming at V came to 3 bases and at J to 4 bases, leaving 11 bases not matched to a gene. This CDR3 is CASSSRELAGGIYNEQFF. The DNA of the CDR3 is TGCGCCAGCAGCTCTCGGGAGCTAGCGGGGGGGATTTACAATGAGCAGTTCTTC.

This clonotype was seen only a few times. The J gene is TRBJ2-5, the V gene TRBV15; 7 bases map to TRBD1. Per the germline V gene, CDR1 is LNHNV and CDR2 is YYDKDF (reference sequence). V lost 2 bases to trimming and J lost 5 bases; unmatched junction nucleotides: 5. This CDR3 is 14 amino acids long. As DNA, the CDR3 is TGTGCCACCAGCAGACAGGGGGAGTGGGAGACCCAGTACTTC. This encodes CATSRQGEWETQYF. Filled out from reference TRBV15 and TRBJ2-5, the complete variable domain reads DAMVIQNPRYQVTQFGKPVTLSCSQTLNHNVMYWYQQKSSQAPKLLFHYYDKDFNNEADTPDNFQSRRPNTSFCFLDIRSPGLGDTAMYLCATSRQGEWETQYFGPGTRLLVL.

The rearrangement links TRBV20-1 to TRBJ2-5; tentatively, D is TRBD1 (5 bases). V was trimmed by 5 bases and J by 2 bases, leaving 12 bases between them. This CDR3 has 13 residues. Germline lookup yields CDR1 DFQATT and CDR2 SNEGSKA (reference sequence). DNA of the CDR3: TGCAGTGCTTTGACAGAGAATCAAGAGACCCAGTACTTC. Residues: CSALTENQETQYF.

This clonotype was picked up a small number of times. This rearrangement joins TRBV11-1 to TRBJ2-1; 8 nucleotides match TRBD1. The CDR3 totals 17 residues. Trimming took 5 bases from V and 9 from J; bases not matched to a gene: 18. The germline V gene encodes CDR1 SGHAT and CDR2 FQDESV (reference sequence). The CDR3 region is CASSQGTGVYLLAEQFF. The CDR3 DNA is TGTGCCAGCAGCCAAGGGACAGGAGTCTACCTCTTGGCTGAGCAGTTCTTC.

This clonotype occurred a few times. The gene calls are TRBV6-1 and TRBJ2-4; D is perhaps TRBD1 (7 bases). The CDR3 has 14 residues. CDR1 and CDR2 from the germline V gene are MNHNS and SASEGT. V was cut by 8 bases and J by 8 bases, with 19 bases left in between. Here the CDR3 DNA reads TGTGCCAGCGCTGGGAGGCAGGGGGTGGACATTCAGTACTTC. Amino acids: CASAGRQGVDIQYF.

This clonotype occurred a few times. The gene calls are TRBV28 and TRBJ2-7; 10 bases fit TRBD1. Losses at the gene ends were 6 bases for V and 9 bases for J; bases not matched to a gene: 11. Per germline, CDR1 MDHEN and CDR2 SYDVKM. The CDR3 is 14 amino acids. In DNA form, the CDR3 reads TGTGCCAGCAGCCCTCCGGACAGGGGGATTTGGCAGTACTTC. Protein sequence: CASSPPDRGIWQYF.

This clonotype appeared a few times. The V call is TRBV5-6, the J call TRBJ2-4, with 10 bases matching TRBD2. Germline trimming cut 5 bases from V and 6 bases from J; bases unmatched to any gene: 2. The CDR3 totals 13 residues. Germline V lookup: CDR1 SGHDT, CDR2 YYEEEE. CDR3 sequence (DNA): TGTGCCAGCAGAAGACTAGCGGGAAACATTCAGTACTTC. It codes for CASRRLAGNIQYF.

This clonotype came up a few times. V gene TRBV18 combines with J gene TRBJ2-4, with 7 positions matching TRBD1. J lost 3 bases, V lost 4 bases, and 6 bases had no gene match. Germline V gene lookup returns CDR1 KGHSH and CDR2 LQKENI. The CDR3 totals 15 residues. The CDR3 sequence is CASSLLTGDKNIQYF. In DNA, the CDR3 is TGTGCCAGCTCACTATTAACAGGGGACAAAAACATTCAGTACTTC.

Only a few counts were recorded for this clonotype. The V gene is TRBV3-1, the J gene TRBJ2-5; the D gene is possibly TRBD2 (6 bases). Trimming shortened V by 4 bases and J by 4 bases, and 19 bases separated the two germline ends. This CDR3 has 16 amino acids. CDR1 is LGHDT, CDR2 YNNKEL, per germline (reference sequence). The CDR3 here is CASSLSVLASSETQYF. The CDR3 DNA reads TGTGCCAGCAGCCTAAGTGTCCTAGCGTCATCAGAGACCCAGTACTTC.

The sample holds a few counts of this clonotype. The V and J genes are TRBV6-5 and TRBJ1-2; no definite D call. The CDR3 is 14 residues long. Trimming shortened V by 2 bases and J by 6 bases, and 13 bases separated the two germline ends. CDR1 is MNHEY, CDR2 SVGAGI, per germline. Written as DNA, the CDR3 is TGTGCCAGCAGTTACCGGCAGGAAAGAGATGGCTACACCTTC. Amino acids: CASSYRQERDGYTF.

CDR3 residues: CASSPPKGQADTQYF. CDR3 bases: TGTGCCAGCAGCCCCCCTAAGGGACAGGCAGATACGCAGTATTTT. The J gene is TRBJ2-3, the V gene TRBV7-9; 8 positions match TRBD1. Germline CDR1 and CDR2: SEHNR and FQNEAQ (reference sequence). This CDR3 comprises 15 residues. Trimming cost V 5 bases and J 4 bases; bases outside gene matches: 8. Filled out from reference TRBV7-9 and TRBJ2-3, the complete variable domain reads DTGVSQNPRHKITKRGQNVTFRCDPISEHNRLYWYRQTLGQGPEFLTYFQNEAQLEKSRLLSDRFSAERPKGSFSTLEIQRTEQGDSAMYLCASSPPKGQADTQYFGPGTRLTVL.

The V call is TRBV6-1, the J call TRBJ2-2; D is uncertain. This CDR3 has 14 amino acids. Germline-derived CDR1 and CDR2 are MNHNS and SASEGT. Trimming took off 5 bases at V and 6 bases at J, with 13 bases between the two ends. The CDR3, as DNA: TGTGCCAGCAGTACGTTCGGTAGCTCCGGGGAGCTGTTTTTT. This codes for CASSTFGSSGELFF.

This sequence joins TRBV7-9 and TRBJ2-5; 8 bases are a match to TRBD2. The CDR3 has 15 amino acids. Germline V gene sequence: CDR1 SEHNR, CDR2 FQNEAQ (reference sequence). Trimming at V came to 2 bases and at J to 5 bases, leaving 7 bases not matched to a gene. CDR3 sequence reads: CASSLSAGVGETQYF. DNA for the CDR3: TGTGCCAGCAGCTTATCAGCGGGGGTTGGGGAGACCCAGTACTTC.

This sequence joins TRBV9 and TRBJ2-1; perhaps TRBD1 as D (5 bases). The V end lost 0 bases, the J end lost 5 bases, and 12 bases lay between the germline ends. Germline V gene lookup returns CDR1 SGDLS and CDR2 YYNGEE. The CDR3 totals 15 residues. The CDR3 nucleotides are TGTGCCAGCAGCGTAGCGTCAGGGAACAACAATGAGCAGTTCTTC. Protein sequence: CASSVASGNNNEQFF. Variable domain in full (rest from reference TRBV9 and TRBJ2-1): DSGVTQTPKHLITATGQRVTLRCSPRSGDLSVYWYQQSLDQGLQFLIQYYNGEERAKGNILERFSAQQFPDLHSELNLSSLELGDSALYFCASSVASGNNNEQFFGPGTRLTVL.

This clonotype was counted at least ten times. This chain joins TRBV12-3 or TRBV12-4 and TRBJ2-2, with D perhaps TRBD1 (6 bases). CDR3 length equals 14 residues. V was clipped by 6 bases and J by 5 bases, with 13 bases between them. The chain's CDR3 is CASSPTGPTGELFF. CDR3 bases: TGTGCCAGCAGCCCGACAGGACCTACCGGGGAGCTGTTTTTT.